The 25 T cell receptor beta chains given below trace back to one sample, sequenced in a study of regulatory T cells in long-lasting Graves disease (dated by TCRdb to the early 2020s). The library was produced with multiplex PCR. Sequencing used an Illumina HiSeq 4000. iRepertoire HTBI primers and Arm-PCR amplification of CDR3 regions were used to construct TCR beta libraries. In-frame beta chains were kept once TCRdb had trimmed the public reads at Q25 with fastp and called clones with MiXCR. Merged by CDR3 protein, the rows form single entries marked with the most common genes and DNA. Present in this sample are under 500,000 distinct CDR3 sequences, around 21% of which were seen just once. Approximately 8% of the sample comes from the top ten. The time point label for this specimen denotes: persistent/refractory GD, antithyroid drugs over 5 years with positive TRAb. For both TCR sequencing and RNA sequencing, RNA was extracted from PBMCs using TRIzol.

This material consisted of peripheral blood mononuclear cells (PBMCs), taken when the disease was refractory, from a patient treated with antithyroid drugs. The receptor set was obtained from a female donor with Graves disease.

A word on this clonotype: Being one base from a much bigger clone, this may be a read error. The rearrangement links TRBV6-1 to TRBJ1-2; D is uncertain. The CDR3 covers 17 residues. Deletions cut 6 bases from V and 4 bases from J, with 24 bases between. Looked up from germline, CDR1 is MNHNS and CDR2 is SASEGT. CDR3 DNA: TGTGCCAGCAGCCCCGGGAGGGTCCGGGTTCCGGTCTATGGCTACACCTTC. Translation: CASSPGRVRVPVYGYTF.

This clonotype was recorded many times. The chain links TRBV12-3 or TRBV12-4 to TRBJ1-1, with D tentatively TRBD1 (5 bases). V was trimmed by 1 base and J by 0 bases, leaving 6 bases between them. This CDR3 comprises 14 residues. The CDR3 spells CASSLEGVNTEAFF. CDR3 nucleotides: TGTGCCAGCAGTTTAGAAGGGGTGAACACTGAAGCTTTCTTT.

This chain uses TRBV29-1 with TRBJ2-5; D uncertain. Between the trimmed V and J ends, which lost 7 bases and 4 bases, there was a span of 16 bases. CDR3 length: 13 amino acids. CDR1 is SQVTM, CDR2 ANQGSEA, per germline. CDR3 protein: CSADFGIGETQYF. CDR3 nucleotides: TGCAGCGCTGACTTTGGTATCGGAGAGACCCAGTACTTC.

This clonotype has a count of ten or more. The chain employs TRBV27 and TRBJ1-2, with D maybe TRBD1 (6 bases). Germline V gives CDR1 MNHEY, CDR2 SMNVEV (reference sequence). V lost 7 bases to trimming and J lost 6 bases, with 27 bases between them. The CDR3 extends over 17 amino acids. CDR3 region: CASTPFPPPTGQNGYTF. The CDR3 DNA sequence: TGTGCCAGCACCCCTTTCCCCCCCCCAACAGGGCAGAATGGCTACACCTTC.

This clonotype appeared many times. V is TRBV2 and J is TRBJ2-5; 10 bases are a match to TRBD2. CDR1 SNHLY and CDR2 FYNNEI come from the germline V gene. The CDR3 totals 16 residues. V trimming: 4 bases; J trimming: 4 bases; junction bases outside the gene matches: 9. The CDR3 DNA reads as TGTGCCAGCAGTGCTAGCGGGAGAAACCCCCGAGAGACCCAGTACTTC. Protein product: CASSASGRNPRETQYF.

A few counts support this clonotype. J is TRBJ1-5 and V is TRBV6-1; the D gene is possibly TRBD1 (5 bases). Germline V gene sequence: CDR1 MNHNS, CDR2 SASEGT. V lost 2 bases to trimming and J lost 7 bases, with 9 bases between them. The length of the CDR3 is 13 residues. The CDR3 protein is CASSESRGQPQHF. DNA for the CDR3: TGTGCCAGCAGTGAATCTCGGGGCCAGCCCCAGCATTTT.

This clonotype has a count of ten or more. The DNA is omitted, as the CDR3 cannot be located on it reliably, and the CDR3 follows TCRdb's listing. The CDR3 here is CASGFGQGIRTF. This rearrangement joins TRBV12-5 to TRBJ1-2; the table's TRBD1 call for D was not verified on the DNA. The CDR3 is 12 amino acids long, termini counted. Looked up from germline, CDR1 is LGHNT and CDR2 is FRNRAP.

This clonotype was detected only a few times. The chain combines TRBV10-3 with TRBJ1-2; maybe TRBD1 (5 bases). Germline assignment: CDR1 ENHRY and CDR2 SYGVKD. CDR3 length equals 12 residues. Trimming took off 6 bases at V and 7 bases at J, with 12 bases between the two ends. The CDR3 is CAIRDGGGGYTF. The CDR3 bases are TGTGCCATCAGGGACGGGGGTGGTGGCTACACCTTC.

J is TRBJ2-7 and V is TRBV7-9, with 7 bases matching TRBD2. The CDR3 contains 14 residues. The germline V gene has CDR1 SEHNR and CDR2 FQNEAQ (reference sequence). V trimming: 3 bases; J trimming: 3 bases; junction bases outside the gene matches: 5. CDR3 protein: CASSFLGGNYEQYF. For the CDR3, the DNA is TGTGCCAGCAGCTTTCTGGGGGGGAACTACGAGCAGTACTTC.

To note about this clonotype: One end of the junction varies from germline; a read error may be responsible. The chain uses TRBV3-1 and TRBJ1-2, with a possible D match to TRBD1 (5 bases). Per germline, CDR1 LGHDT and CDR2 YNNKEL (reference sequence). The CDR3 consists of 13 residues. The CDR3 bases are TGTGCCAGCAGTGAACAAGGGGTCCATGGCTGCACCTTC. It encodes CASSEQGVHGCTF. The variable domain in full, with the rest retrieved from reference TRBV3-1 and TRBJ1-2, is DTAVSQTPKYLVTQMGNDKSIKCEQNLGHDTMYWYKQDSKKFLKIMFSYNNKELIINETVPNRFSPKSPDKAHLNLHINSLELGDSAVYFCASSEQGVHGCTFGSGTRLTVV.

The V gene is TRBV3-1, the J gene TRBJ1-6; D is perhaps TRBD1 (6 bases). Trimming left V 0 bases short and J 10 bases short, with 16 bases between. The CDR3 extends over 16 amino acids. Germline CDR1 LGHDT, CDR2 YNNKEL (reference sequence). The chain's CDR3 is CASSQEELGTSSPLHF. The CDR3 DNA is TGTGCCAGCAGCCAAGAAGAGCTGGGGACATCCTCACCCCTCCACTTT.

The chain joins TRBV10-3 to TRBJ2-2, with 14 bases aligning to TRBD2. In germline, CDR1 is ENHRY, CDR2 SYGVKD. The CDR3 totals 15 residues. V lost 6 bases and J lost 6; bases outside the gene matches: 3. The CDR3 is CAIRQGLAGAGELFF. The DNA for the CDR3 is TGTGCCATCAGGCAGGGACTAGCGGGAGCCGGGGAGCTGTTTTTT.

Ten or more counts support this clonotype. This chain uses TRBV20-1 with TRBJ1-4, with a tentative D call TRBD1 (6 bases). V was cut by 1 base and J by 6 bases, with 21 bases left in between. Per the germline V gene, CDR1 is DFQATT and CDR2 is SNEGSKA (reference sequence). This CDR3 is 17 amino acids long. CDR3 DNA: TGCAGTGCTAGAGTTGGCGGAGGGACATTCGTCGATGAAAAACTGTTTTTT. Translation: CSARVGGGTFVDEKLFF.

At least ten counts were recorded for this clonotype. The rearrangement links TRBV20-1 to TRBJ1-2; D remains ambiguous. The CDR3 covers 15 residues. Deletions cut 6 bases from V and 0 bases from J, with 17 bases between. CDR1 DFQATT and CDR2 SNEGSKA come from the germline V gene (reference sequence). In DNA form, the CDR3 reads TGCAGTGCAGAAGAAGAGGCAACGACTAACTATGGCTACACCTTC. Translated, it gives CSAEEEATTNYGYTF.

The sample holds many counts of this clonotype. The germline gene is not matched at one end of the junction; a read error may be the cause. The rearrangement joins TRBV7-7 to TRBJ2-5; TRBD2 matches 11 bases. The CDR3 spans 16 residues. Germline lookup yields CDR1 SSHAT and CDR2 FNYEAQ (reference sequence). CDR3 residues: CASSLVAGGGQETQYF. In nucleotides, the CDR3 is TGTGCTAGCAGCTTAGTAGCGGGAGGGGGTCAAGAGACCCAATACTTC.

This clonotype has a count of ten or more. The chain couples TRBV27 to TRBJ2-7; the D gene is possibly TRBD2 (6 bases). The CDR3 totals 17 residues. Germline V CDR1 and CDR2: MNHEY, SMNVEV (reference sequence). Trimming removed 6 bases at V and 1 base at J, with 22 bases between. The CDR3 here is CASSSRGGGPRSYEQYF. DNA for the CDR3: TGTGCCAGCAGCTCTCGAGGCGGAGGGCCCCGTTCCTACGAGCAGTACTTC.

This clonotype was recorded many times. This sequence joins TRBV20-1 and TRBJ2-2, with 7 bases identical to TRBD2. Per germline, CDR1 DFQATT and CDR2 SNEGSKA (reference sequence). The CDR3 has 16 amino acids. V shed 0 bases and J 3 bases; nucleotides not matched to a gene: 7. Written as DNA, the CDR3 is TGCAGTGCTAGAGATAGGGCGCGGGAGTACACCGGGGAGCTGTTTTTT. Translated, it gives CSARDRAREYTGELFF.

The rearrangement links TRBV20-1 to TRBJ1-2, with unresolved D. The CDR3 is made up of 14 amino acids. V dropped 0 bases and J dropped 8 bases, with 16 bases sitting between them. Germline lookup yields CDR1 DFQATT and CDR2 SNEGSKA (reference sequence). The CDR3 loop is CSARDRAVRYGYTF. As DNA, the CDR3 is TGCAGTGCTAGAGATCGGGCAGTTCGGTACGGCTACACCTTC.

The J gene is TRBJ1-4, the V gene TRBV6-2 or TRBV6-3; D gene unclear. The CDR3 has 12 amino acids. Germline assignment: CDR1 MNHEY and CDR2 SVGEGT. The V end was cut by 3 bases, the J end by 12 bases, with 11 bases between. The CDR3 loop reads CASSYPIEELFF. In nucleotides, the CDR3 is TGTGCCAGCAGTTATCCGATTGAGGAACTGTTTTTT.

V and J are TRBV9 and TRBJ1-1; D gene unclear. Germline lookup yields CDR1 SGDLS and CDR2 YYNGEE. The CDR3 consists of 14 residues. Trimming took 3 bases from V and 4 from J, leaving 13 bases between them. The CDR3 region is CASSDPGAGTEAFF. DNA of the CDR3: TGTGCCAGCAGCGATCCGGGAGCGGGCACTGAAGCTTTCTTT.

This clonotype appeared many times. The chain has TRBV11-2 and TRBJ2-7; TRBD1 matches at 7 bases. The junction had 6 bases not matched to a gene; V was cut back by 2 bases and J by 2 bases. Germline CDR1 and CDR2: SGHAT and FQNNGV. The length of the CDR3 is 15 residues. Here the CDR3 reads CASSLYGTAPYEQYF. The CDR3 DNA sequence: TGTGCCAGCAGCTTATATGGGACAGCACCCTACGAGCAGTACTTC.

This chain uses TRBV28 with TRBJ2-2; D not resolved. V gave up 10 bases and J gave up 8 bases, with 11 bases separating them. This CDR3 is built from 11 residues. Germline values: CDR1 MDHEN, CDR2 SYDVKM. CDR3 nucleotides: TGTGCCACCCAAGGAGAGGGGGAGCTGTTTTTT. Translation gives CATQGEGELFF.

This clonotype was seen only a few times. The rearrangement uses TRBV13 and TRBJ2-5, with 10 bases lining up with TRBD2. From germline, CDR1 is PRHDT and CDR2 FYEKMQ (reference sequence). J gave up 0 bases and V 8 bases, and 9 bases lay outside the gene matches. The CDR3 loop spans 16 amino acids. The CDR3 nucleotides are TGTGCCAGCGGCCCTGGACTAGCGGCGAACCAAGAGACCCAGTACTTC. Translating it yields CASGPGLAANQETQYF.

The CDR3 here is CASHSGRVTDTQYF. CDR3 nucleotide sequence: TGTGCCAGCCATAGCGGGAGGGTCACAGATACGCAGTATTTT. V gene TRBV7-9 combines with J gene TRBJ2-3, with TRBD2 matching over 11 bases. V shed 8 bases and J 2 bases; nucleotides not matched to a gene: 3. The germline CDR1 and CDR2 sequences are SEHNR and FQNEAQ (reference sequence). This CDR3 is built from 14 residues.

Written as DNA, the CDR3 is TGTGCCACCGAGATGCGGGCCTATCAGCCCCAGCATTTT. Amino acids: CATEMRAYQPQHF. This rearrangement joins TRBV24-1 to TRBJ1-5, with D unclear. The CDR3 runs 13 residues. Germline CDR1 and CDR2: KGHDR and SFDVKD. Trimming cost V 9 bases and J 5 bases, with 13 bases left between them.